This TCR beta chain was profiled in a study of T cells after yellow fever vaccination. Study results and caveats: Contaminating bulk clonotypes could be abundant in FACS-sorted repertoires. Post-booster samples contained most primary-vaccination clones (about 96% CD4, about 90% CD8).

At least ten counts were recorded for this clonotype. Antigen specificity is unknown. 5'RACE template switching produced TCR cDNA carrying a universal primer site and UMIs. TCRdb passed the 5' RACE reads through MiXCR, listing each CDR3 protein once. The sample consists of over 200,000 distinct CDR3 sequences, 6% to 8% of them appearing once. This clonotype was sampled from a man younger than 45 who received the YFV17D yellow fever vaccine. The sample in question was CD4+ T cells sorted from PBMCs, obtained on the day of the yellow fever booster vaccination.

CDR3 loop: CASSLGHHEQYF. The CDR3 coding sequence is TGTGCCAGCAGCTTAGGTCACCACGAGCAGTACTTC. This chain links TRBV11-2 with TRBJ2-7; no reliable D call. CDR3 size: 12 residues. Per germline, CDR1 SGHAT and CDR2 FQNNGV. The V end was cut by 1 base, the J end by 5 bases, with 6 bases between.